Below are 9 T cell receptor beta chains sequenced from a single sample in a study of OX40 agonist ivuxolimab in advanced cancers. Some clones are missing from TCRdb's copy, which holds only in-frame ones; the method was immunoSEQ multiplex PCR. The sample consists of approximately 60,000 clones, 84% of them appearing once. Sequenced material: CD4+ or CD8+ T cells sorted from blood, taken in a trial of the OX40 agonist ivuxolimab. The receptors were gathered from an adult with an advanced solid tumor such as melanoma, head and neck, liver or kidney cancer.

Worth noting for this clone: Sequence at one end of the junction differs from germline and may be a read error. This same CDR3 is encoded by further DNA sequences in the sample. The V call is TRBV5-1, the J call TRBJ1-1, with D uncertain. The germline V gene encodes CDR1 SGHRS and CDR2 YFSETQ. The length of the CDR3 is 16 residues. CDR3 nucleotides: TGTGCCAGCAGCTTGGCTCCGACTCCAATTGGGACTGAAGCTTTCTTT. As protein: CASSLAPTPIGTEAFF. Complete variable domain (other parts from reference TRBV5-1 and TRBJ1-1): KAGVTQTPRYLIKTRGQQVTLSCSPISGHRSVSWYQQTPGQGLQFLFEYFSETQRNKGNFPGRFSGRQFSNSRSEMNVSTLELGDSALYLCASSLAPTPIGTEAFFGQGTRLTVV.

The chain links TRBV6-6 to TRBJ2-7; 7 bases are a match to TRBD2. The V segment lost 5 bases and the J segment 3 bases; nucleotides outside the gene matches: 7. CDR3 length: 14 amino acids. Germline CDR1 and CDR2: MNHNY and SVGAGI (reference sequence). Here the CDR3 DNA reads TGTGCCAGCAGTGGGGGGGGAGAAGGCTACGAGCAGTACTTC. Its protein product is CASSGGGEGYEQYF.

V gene TRBV6-1 combines with J gene TRBJ1-2, with TRBD1 identical over 7 bases. Germline lookup yields CDR1 MNHNS and CDR2 SASEGT. With V trimmed by 5 bases and J by 7 bases, 7 bases remained unmatched. The CDR3 covers 13 residues. CDR3 nucleotide sequence: TGTGCCAGCAGTTATGGGACAGAAGTTGGCTACACCTTC. This sequence encodes CASSYGTEVGYTF.

This clone turned up a few times. V usage is TRBV2 and J usage is TRBJ1-5; D perhaps matches TRBD1 (5 bases). From germline, CDR1 is SNHLY and CDR2 FYNNEI. The ends were cut back, 6 bases at V and 4 bases at J, with 10 bases in the middle. The CDR3 is 13 amino acids. CDR3 nucleotides: TGTGCCAGCAGGGAGGAGGGGAATCAGCCCCAGCATTTT. Amino acid sequence: CASREEGNQPQHF.

The chain couples TRBV27 to TRBJ1-6, with D possibly being TRBD1 (6 bases). Germline CDR1 and CDR2: MNHEY and SMNVEV (reference sequence). Trimming took off 6 bases at V and 0 bases at J, with 12 bases between the two ends. This CDR3 has 16 residues. The CDR3 loop is CASSLRGSSYNSPLHF. Here the CDR3 DNA reads TGTGCCAGCAGCTTAAGGGGGAGCTCCTATAATTCACCCCTCCACTTT.

The rearrangement uses TRBV6-6 and TRBJ2-2; the match to TRBD1 covers 7 bases. After removal of 2 bases from V and 3 bases from J, the junction contained 6 bases not matched to a gene. This CDR3 comprises 16 residues. Germline lookup yields CDR1 MNHNY and CDR2 SVGAGI (reference sequence). CDR3 sequence reads: CASSYVLDRYTGELFF. The CDR3 DNA sequence: TGTGCCAGCAGTTACGTTCTGGACAGGTACACCGGGGAGCTGTTTTTT.

J is TRBJ1-4 and V is TRBV7-9; D is undetermined. Germline V gives CDR1 SEHNR, CDR2 FQNEAQ (reference sequence). CDR3 length: 14 amino acids. V lost 3 bases, J lost 7 bases, and 12 bases lay in between. CDR3 in amino acids: CASSLGQDGEKLFF. CDR3 DNA sequence: TGTGCCAGCAGCTTGGGCCAGGACGGTGAAAAACTGTTTTTT.

The CDR3, as DNA: TGTGCCAGCAGTTACTCCGGGGGAGGTCAGCCCCAGCATTTT. This codes for CASSYSGGGQPQHF. V gene TRBV6-6 combines with J gene TRBJ1-5; a weak D match, TRBD1 (5 bases). Germline V lookup: CDR1 MNHNY, CDR2 SVGAGI (reference sequence). This CDR3 has 14 amino acids. V lost 0 bases and J 6 bases, leaving 9 bases between the germline ends.

The chain recombines TRBV2 with TRBJ2-5, with D maybe TRBD1 (6 bases). CDR1 and CDR2 from the germline V gene are SNHLY and FYNNEI. V gave up 10 bases and J gave up 1 base, with 10 bases separating them. The CDR3 spans 12 residues. This CDR3 reads CATLGGQETQYF. DNA for the CDR3: TGTGCCACCTTAGGGGGCCAAGAGACCCAGTACTTC.